Listed below are T cell receptor beta chains from one sample, sequenced in a study of PD-L1 blockade in urothelial cancer. TCRdb's table, derived via immunoSEQ multiplex PCR, lists solely in-frame clones and lacks some. Of about 69,000 clones in the sample, roughly nine tenths were seen once. The sequenced sample was PBMCs, obtained around atezolizumab (anti-PD-L1) treatment. The receptors were gathered from a man aged 60 to 69 with urothelial cancer. Each CDR3 is given with its conserved first and last residue. A D gene is named only where the DNA matches it firmly. For some rows the clone size is stated as once, few or many, or as a class when expanded; others skip it.

clone size,V gene,J gene,D gene,CDR3 DNA,CDR3 protein
.,TRBV30,TRBJ1-4,.,TGTGCCTGGAGTGTAAAAGGGGTGGGTGAAAAACTGTTTTTT,CAWSVKGVGEKLFF
.,TRBV5-1,TRBJ2-7,.,TGCGCCAGCAGCCAGGCGGGCCTAGCGATTTCCTACGAGCAGTACTTC,CASSQAGLAISYEQYF
.,TRBV5-1,TRBJ2-1,TRBD2,TGCGCCAGCAGCTTGGTCAGCGGGGGGCCATACAATGAGCAGTTCTTC,CASSLVSGGPYNEQFF
.,TRBV7-9,TRBJ2-7,TRBD1,TGTGCCAGCAGCCAGGGACAGGGACTCTCCTACGAGCAGTACTTC,CASSQGQGLSYEQYF
.,TRBV6-5,TRBJ2-7,.,TGTGCCAGCAGGTCAGGGGCTGTAAACTCCTACGAGCAGTACTTC,CASRSGAVNSYEQYF
.,TRBV7-6,TRBJ1-4,.,TGTGCCAGCAGCTATACTTACAGGGAAAAACTGTTTTTT,CASSYTYREKLFF
.,TRBV4-1,TRBJ2-5,.,TGCGCCAGCAGCCAAGATAGAGAGACCCAGTACTTC,CASSQDRETQYF
.,TRBV30,TRBJ2-1,.,TGTGCCTGGAGTCTACTGAAGTTCGATGAGCAGTTCTTC,CAWSLLKFDEQFF
once,TRBV6-6,TRBJ2-7,.,TGTGCCAGCAGCCCTGGGGGGAACTACGAGCAGTACTTC,CASSPGGNYEQYF
.,TRBV7-9,TRBJ2-1,TRBD2,TGTGCCAGCAGCTTAACTAGCGGGAGGGACAATGAGCAGTTCTTC,CASSLTSGRDNEQFF
.,TRBV4-1,TRBJ1-2,.,TGCGCCAGCAGCCAGGGGCCGGGTCGGAGAATCACTAACTATGGCTACACCTTC,CASSQGPGRRITNYGYTF
.,TRBV7-9,TRBJ1-2,TRBD1,TGTGCCAGCAGCACCGACAGGGTATCTGGCTACACCTTC,CASSTDRVSGYTF
.,TRBV5-1,TRBJ1-2,.,TGCGCCAGCAGCTTGGCCGATCGGGTCGGAGGCTACACCTTC,CASSLADRVGGYTF
.,TRBV6-1,TRBJ2-6,TRBD1,TGTGCCAGCAGTGACCGGGACAGGGGGTCCACTGGGGCCAACGTCCTGACTTTC,CASSDRDRGSTGANVLTF
.,TRBV2,TRBJ2-1,TRBD2,TGTGCCAGCAGTGAACGGACTAGCGGGATCAATGAGCAGTTCTTC,CASSERTSGINEQFF
.,TRBV5-1,TRBJ1-4,.,TGCGCCAGCAGCTTACTCGCAGGGCGGGGGGAAAAACTGTTTTTT,CASSLLAGRGEKLFF
.,TRBV6-5,TRBJ2-7,TRBD1,TGTGCCAGCAGCCCAGGGACAGCAACCTACGAGCAGTACTTC,CASSPGTATYEQYF
.,TRBV7-2,TRBJ2-2,TRBD2,TGTGCCAGCAGGCCCTTTAGCGGGAGGGGAGTATCCGGGGAGCTGTTTTTT,CASRPFSGRGVSGELFF
once,TRBV5-1,TRBJ2-1,TRBD2,TGCGCCAGCAGCTTAATCCTCCCTAGCGGGAGCCCCAATGAGCAGTTCTTC,CASSLILPSGSPNEQFF
.,TRBV6-5,TRBJ2-7,TRBD1,TGTGCCAGCAGGACCGGGACAGGCGGCCCTTACGAGCAGTACTTC,CASRTGTGGPYEQYF
.,TRBV25-1,TRBJ2-6,.,TGTGCCAGCAGTCCCACTCCACACAGCTCTGGGGCCAACGTCCTGACTTTC,CASSPTPHSSGANVLTF
.,TRBV5-6,TRBJ2-5,TRBD2,TGTGCCAGCAGCTCTATAGGGACTAGCGGAGATCAAGAGACCCAGTACTTC,CASSSIGTSGDQETQYF
.,TRBV6-1,TRBJ2-1,.,TGTGCCAGCAGTCCGTTAGATATCTACAATGAGCAGTTCTTC,CASSPLDIYNEQFF
.,TRBV19,TRBJ1-1,.,TGTGCCAGTAGTATAGGGGGAGGGAACACTGAAGCTTTCTTT,CASSIGGGNTEAFF
.,TRBV19,TRBJ2-2,.,TGTGCCAGCCGACAGAGTCCCGGGGAGCTGTTTTTT,CASRQSPGELFF
.,TRBV5-6,TRBJ1-2,.,TGTGCCAGCAGCTTACCCTCTAATCAGGGGCCACCCACCTTC,CASSLPSNQGPPTF
.,TRBV10-3,TRBJ1-3,.,TGTGCCATCAGATTGACAGAGCCAAGCTCTGGAAACACCATATATTTT,CAIRLTEPSSGNTIYF
.,TRBV7-2,TRBJ2-1,TRBD2,TGTGCCAGCAGCACCGGACTAGCGGGTGGATCGGGGGCGGGCAATGAGCAGTTCTTC,CASSTGLAGGSGAGNEQFF
.,TRBV30,TRBJ1-3,.,TGTGCCTGGGGATACGGGAACACCATATATTTT,CAWGYGNTIYF
.,TRBV5-3,TRBJ2-3,TRBD2,TGTGCCAGAAGCCCGGGACTATCCCGCACAGATACGCAGTATTTT,CARSPGLSRTDTQYF
.,TRBV18,TRBJ1-2,TRBD1,TGTGCCAGCTCACCTGGACAGGGCTCCTATGGCTACACCTTC,CASSPGQGSYGYTF
.,TRBV5-1,TRBJ1-5,TRBD1,TGCGCCAGCAGCGTCGGGACAGGGCGCAATCAGCCCCAGCATTTT,CASSVGTGRNQPQHF
.,TRBV7-9,TRBJ2-1,.,TGTGCCAGCAGCTTAGCTGGGGCTAGTCCTGAGCAGTTCTTC,CASSLAGASPEQFF
.,TRBV29-1,TRBJ2-1,.,TGCAGCGCCCGCCCCGTTCTAGGGGGGGGCGGCTATGAGCAGTTCTTC,CSARPVLGGGGYEQFF
.,TRBV2,TRBJ1-5,.,TGTGCCAGCAGTGAAGGGGGCAGGAATCAGCCCCAGCATTTT,CASSEGGRNQPQHF
.,TRBV19,TRBJ1-2,TRBD1,TGTGCCAGTACCCCCGCGGGGACAGGGGATTCTTACTACACCTTC,CASTPAGTGDSYYTF
.,TRBV7-8,TRBJ1-1,.,TGTGCCAGCAGCTTAGGCGGGGGGCGGATTGAAGCTTTCTTT,CASSLGGGRIEAFF
.,TRBV19,TRBJ1-3,.,TGTGCCAGCCAGCCCGACGGACAGTTTTACTCTGGAAACACCATATATTTT,CASQPDGQFYSGNTIYF
.,TRBV29-1,TRBJ1-4,.,TGCAGCGTTGACCTCCCGGGAAGGGGAGGTGAAAAACTGTTTTTT,CSVDLPGRGGEKLFF
.,TRBV7-9,TRBJ1-1,TRBD1,TGTGCCAGCAGCCCTTCAGGGGGGAGTATGACCACTGAAGCTTTCTTT,CASSPSGGSMTTEAFF
.,TRBV2,TRBJ2-1,TRBD2,TGTGCCAGCAGTGAACTAGCGGGCCCCGCGTTCTTC,CASSELAGPAFF
.,TRBV1,TRBJ1-1,.,TGCACCAGCCCCCCAGGAGGGCAGGACCTTCTATTT,CTSPPGGQDLLF
few,TRBV25-1,TRBJ2-1,TRBD2,TGTGCCAGCAGCTCCGCGGGAGGGCCACTGGATGAGCAGTTCTTC,CASSSAGGPLDEQFF
.,TRBV4-1,TRBJ1-3,TRBD1,TGCGCCAGCAGCAGGGACAGGAGGGCGGTGGGAAACACCATATATTTT,CASSRDRRAVGNTIYF
once,TRBV12-5,TRBJ2-5,TRBD1,TGTGCTAGTGGCCCTCTTGACAGGGCCCAAGAGACCCAGTACTTC,CASGPLDRAQETQYF
.,TRBV7-2,TRBJ2-5,.,TGTGCCAGCAGCTTAGGGGTGAAGGGGGTGAGGGAGACCCAGTACTTC,CASSLGVKGVRETQYF
once,TRBV19,TRBJ1-3,.,TGTGCCAGTAGTATCGGTTTTGACAGTGCCGGAAACACCATATATTTT,CASSIGFDSAGNTIYF
.,TRBV10-1,TRBJ2-3,.,TGCGCCAGCAGTGAGTCGAAGACAGGACAAGGAGATACGCAGTATTTT,CASSESKTGQGDTQYF